One and the same sample provided the 26 T cell receptor beta chains below, sequenced in a study of Graves' ophthalmopathy and Graves' hyperthyroidism. Amplification from RNA transcripts yielded the TCR beta CDR3 regions. Scientists carried out first-round RT-PCR using HTBI primers and then a second-round multiplex PCR. TCRdb reprocessed the multiplex PCR reads with MiXCR, giving one entry per CDR3 protein. In the table there are about 210,000 distinct CDR3 sequences, approximately 29% of which are singletons. The sequenced sample was peripheral blood. The receptors derive from a man aged 50 to 59 with Graves' ophthalmopathy.

This clonotype was observed many times. A read error is possible here, since a much larger clone lies one base away. This rearrangement joins TRBV2 to TRBJ2-7, with 14 nucleotides matching TRBD2. CDR3 length equals 16 residues. Germline V gives CDR1 SNHLY, CDR2 FYNNEI. The CDR3 nucleotides are TGTGCCAGCGGTGAAGAGGGACTAGCGGGAGCTAGTAGGCAGTACTTC. Its translation is CASGEEGLAGASRQYF. Using reference TRBV2 and TRBJ2-7 for the parts outside the CDR3, the full variable domain is EPEVTQTPSHQVTQMGQEVILRCVPISNHLYFYWYRQILGQKVEFLVSFYNNEISEKSEIFDDQFSVERPDGSNFTLKIRSTKLEDSAMYFCASGEEGLAGASRQYFGPGTRLTVT.

This clonotype was detected many times. The rearrangement links TRBV7-2 to TRBJ2-5, with D uncertain. Looked up from germline, CDR1 is SGHTA and CDR2 is FQGNSA. The V end lost 3 bases, the J end lost 4 bases, and 21 bases lay between the germline ends. The CDR3 spans 17 residues. The CDR3 coding sequence is TGTGCCAGCAGCTTTAGAAACAATCTGCGGTTCGGAGAGACCCAGTACTTC. It translates to CASSFRNNLRFGETQYF.

The chain combines TRBV29-1 with TRBJ2-7; TRBD2 matches 10 bases. CDR1 SQVTM and CDR2 ANQGSEA come from the germline V gene. J was trimmed by 5 bases and V by 6 bases; bases with no gene match: 10. CDR3 length equals 14 residues. CDR3 amino acids: CSVRPQREGDEQYF. The CDR3 DNA sequence: TGCAGCGTCCGACCCCAGCGGGAGGGTGACGAGCAGTACTTC.

In its sample, this clonotype was seen many times. The V gene is TRBV6-2 or TRBV6-3, the J gene TRBJ2-7, with a possible D match to TRBD2 (6 bases). This CDR3 comprises 13 residues. The ends were cut back, 3 bases at V and 3 bases at J, with 9 bases in the middle. Germline lookup yields CDR1 MNHEY and CDR2 SVGEGT. The CDR3 is CASSYLRGYEQYF. CDR3 bases: TGTGCCAGCAGTTATCTGCGGGGCTACGAGCAGTACTTC.

The chain recombines TRBV6-2 or TRBV6-3 with TRBJ1-2; no clear D. This CDR3 has 14 amino acids. Looked up from germline, CDR1 is MNHEY and CDR2 is SVGEGT. The V end lost 5 bases, the J end lost 1 base, and 11 bases lay between the germline ends. CDR3 loop: CASSPQPFNYGYTF. In DNA, the CDR3 is TGTGCCAGCAGTCCACAGCCGTTTAACTATGGCTACACCTTC.

This clonotype was found many times. V is TRBV7-9 and J is TRBJ1-3, with a weak D call TRBD1 (5 bases). The V and J ends lost 4 bases and 0 bases respectively, with 13 bases between them. The CDR3 consists of 16 residues. The germline V gene has CDR1 SEHNR and CDR2 FQNEAQ (reference sequence). The CDR3 nucleotides read TGTGCCAGCAGCTCACCGACAGCGAGCTCTGGAAACACCATATATTTT. Protein product: CASSSPTASSGNTIYF.

This clonotype was seen repeatedly, ten times or more. This sequence joins TRBV4-2 and TRBJ2-7; tentatively, D is TRBD2 (6 bases). Looked up from germline, CDR1 is LGHNA and CDR2 is YNFKEQ. The CDR3 covers 16 residues. V lost 4 bases, J lost 5 bases, and 21 bases lay in between. This CDR3 is CASSLPFGGKGDEQYF. CDR3 sequence (DNA): TGTGCCAGCAGCCTACCTTTTGGGGGGAAGGGAGACGAGCAGTACTTC.

In its sample, this clonotype was seen a few times. The V and J genes are TRBV28 and TRBJ1-1; perhaps TRBD1 as D (5 bases). Germline V gives CDR1 MDHEN, CDR2 SYDVKM. The V gene lost 1 base and the J gene lost 6 bases, with 6 bases spanning the gap. This CDR3 spans 12 amino acids. CDR3 coding DNA: TGTGCCAGCAGTTTATCGGGGGCTGAAGCTTTCTTT. This translates into CASSLSGAEAFF.

This chain links TRBV6-2 or TRBV6-3 with TRBJ1-5; 10 nucleotides agree with TRBD1. After removal of 2 bases from V and 3 bases from J, the junction contained 7 bases not matched to a gene. From germline, CDR1 is MNHEY and CDR2 SVGEGT. There are 17 residues in the CDR3. The CDR3 nucleotides read TGTGCCAGCAGTTACCGGAGACAGGGGGCTCCCAATCAGCCCCAGCATTTT. This translates into CASSYRRQGAPNQPQHF.

This clonotype was found many times. CDR3 loop: CASSAEQGAPNYGYTF. CDR3 DNA: TGTGCCAGCAGCGCCGAACAGGGCGCTCCGAACTATGGCTACACCTTC. The chain couples TRBV9 to TRBJ1-2; D perhaps matches TRBD1 (6 bases). This CDR3 is 16 amino acids long. Trimming took 3 bases from V and 2 from J, leaving 17 bases between them. Germline CDR1 SGDLS, CDR2 YYNGEE.

This clonotype was seen repeatedly, ten times or more. This chain connects TRBV20-1 to TRBJ1-1; weak D call: TRBD1 (6 bases). The length of the CDR3 is 14 residues. Trimming left V 4 bases short and J 1 base short, with 13 bases between. CDR1 is DFQATT, CDR2 SNEGSKA, per germline (reference sequence). The CDR3 coding sequence is TGCAGTGCTATCGGGACACCTCAGAACACTGAAGCTTTCTTT. This gives the protein CSAIGTPQNTEAFF.

This clonotype has at least ten counts. This chain connects TRBV12-3 or TRBV12-4 to TRBJ1-4; D uncertain. With 5 bases removed from V and 8 bases from J, the gap between germline ends came to 12 bases. The CDR3 extends over 13 amino acids. This CDR3 is CASSPERREKLFF. The CDR3 DNA reads TGTGCCAGCAGTCCGGAAAGGCGGGAAAAACTGTTTTTT.

This clonotype has a single count. This chain connects TRBV19 to TRBJ1-1, with 9 bases fitting TRBD1. CDR3 length equals 14 residues. V shed 5 bases and J 6 bases; nucleotides not matched to a gene: 7. CDR1 LNHDA and CDR2 SQIVND come from the germline V gene (reference sequence). CDR3 bases: TGTGCCAGTAGTTCACCGGGACAGGGCTCTGAAGCTTTCTTT. Amino acids: CASSSPGQGSEAFF.

The chain employs TRBV11-2 and TRBJ1-1; 11 nucleotides align to TRBD1. Germline V gene sequence: CDR1 SGHAT, CDR2 FQNNGV. Losses at the gene ends were 5 bases for V and 4 bases for J; bases not matched to a gene: 6. The CDR3 is made up of 15 amino acids. The CDR3 nucleotides read TGTGCCAGCAGCACACCGGGACAGGGGGTCACTGAAGCTTTCTTT. Amino acid sequence: CASSTPGQGVTEAFF. The entire variable domain, with the rest obtained from reference TRBV11-2 and TRBJ1-1, is as follows: EAGVAQSPRYKIIEKRQSVAFWCNPISGHATLYWYQQILGQGPKLLIQFQNNGVVDDSQLPKDRFSAERLKGVDSTLKIQPAKLEDSAVYLCASSTPGQGVTEAFFGQGTRLTVV.

In its sample, this clonotype was seen many times. CDR3 DNA: TGCAGCGGTGACAGTAACTATGGCTACACCTTC. This codes for CSGDSNYGYTF. This chain connects TRBV29-1 to TRBJ1-2; perhaps TRBD1 as D (5 bases). Per germline, CDR1 SQVTM and CDR2 ANQGSEA. V was shortened by 7 bases and J by 1 base, with 7 bases between the two germline ends. This CDR3 comprises 11 residues.

This clonotype was observed at least ten times. The chain employs TRBV24-1 and TRBJ2-7; a possible D gene is TRBD1 (5 bases). CDR3 length: 13 residues. Trimming stripped 7 bases from V and 6 bases from J, with 15 bases between. Germline lookup yields CDR1 KGHDR and CDR2 SFDVKD. CDR3 bases: TGTGCCACCAGCATGGGGCCGGTAGGCGAGCAGTACTTC. Protein sequence: CATSMGPVGEQYF.

The J gene is TRBJ1-1, the V gene TRBV28; D ambiguous. CDR3 size: 13 residues. Germline-derived CDR1 and CDR2 are MDHEN and SYDVKM. Between the trimmed V and J ends, which lost 5 bases and 0 bases, there was a span of 7 bases. The CDR3 here is CASSPPMNTEAFF. The CDR3 bases are TGTGCCAGCAGTCCACCAATGAACACTGAAGCTTTCTTT.

The chain joins TRBV6-1 to TRBJ2-5, with D maybe TRBD1 (6 bases). Trimming removed 2 bases at V and 3 bases at J, with 7 bases between. This CDR3 region has 13 residues. The germline gives CDR1 MNHNS, CDR2 SASEGT. DNA for the CDR3: TGTGCCAGCAGTGAAAACAGGGAAGAGACCCAGTACTTC. Amino acids: CASSENREETQYF.

This clonotype occurred many times. This chain links TRBV6-4 with TRBJ1-2, with 9 bases that match TRBD1. Looked up from germline, CDR1 is MRHNA and CDR2 is SNTAGT. CDR3 length: 15 amino acids. Trimming took 4 bases from V and 3 from J; bases not matched to a gene: 6. The CDR3 protein is CASSATWTGDYGYTF. CDR3 in DNA: TGTGCCAGCAGTGCCACTTGGACAGGGGACTATGGCTACACCTTC.

In its sample, this clonotype was seen many times. The V and J genes are TRBV2 and TRBJ2-7, with 9 bases lining up with TRBD1. CDR3 size: 14 residues. V dropped 6 bases and J dropped 4; count of bases not matched to a gene: 7. From germline, CDR1 is SNHLY and CDR2 FYNNEI. For the CDR3, the DNA is TGTGCCAGCAGGCGGGACAGGGTGCCGTACGAGCAGTACTTC. Its protein is CASRRDRVPYEQYF. Variable domain in full (rest from reference TRBV2 and TRBJ2-7): EPEVTQTPSHQVTQMGQEVILRCVPISNHLYFYWYRQILGQKVEFLVSFYNNEISEKSEIFDDQFSVERPDGSNFTLKIRSTKLEDSAMYFCASRRDRVPYEQYFGPGTRLTVT.

This clonotype was detected ten times or more. V usage is TRBV10-3 and J usage is TRBJ1-2; D uncertain. Germline CDR1 and CDR2: ENHRY and SYGVKD. V was cut by 0 bases and J by 0 bases, with 2 bases left in between. This CDR3 has 13 amino acids. Here the CDR3 reads CAISESTNYGYTF. CDR3 sequence (DNA): TGTGCCATCAGTGAGTCAACTAACTATGGCTACACCTTC.

This chain joins TRBV28 and TRBJ2-4; perhaps TRBD1 as D (5 bases). The CDR3 totals 15 residues. Germline values: CDR1 MDHEN, CDR2 SYDVKM. Trimming removed 2 bases at V and 2 bases at J, with 10 bases between. The CDR3 loop is CASSLEGATKNIQYF. The CDR3 nucleotides are TGTGCCAGCAGTTTAGAAGGGGCGACCAAAAACATTCAGTACTTC. The whole variable domain, filled in from reference TRBV28 and TRBJ2-4, reads DVKVTQSSRYLVKRTGEKVFLECVQDMDHENMFWYRQDPGLGLRLIYFSYDVKMKEKGDIPEGYSVSREKKERFSLILESASTNQTSMYLCASSLEGATKNIQYFGAGTRLSVL.

This clonotype showed up many times. The V gene is TRBV6-2 or TRBV6-3, the J gene TRBJ2-7; 8 bases line up with TRBD1. Germline loops: CDR1 MNHEY, CDR2 SVGEGT. CDR3 length: 15 residues. The V segment lost 6 bases and the J segment 3 bases; nucleotides outside the gene matches: 10. The CDR3 DNA follows: TGTGCCAGCAGCACTCCCGGGACAGGTGGCTACGAGCAGTACTTC. It specifies CASSTPGTGGYEQYF.

This sequence joins TRBV28 and TRBJ2-7; 10 bases fit TRBD1. Germline V gene sequence: CDR1 MDHEN, CDR2 SYDVKM. The CDR3 loop spans 15 amino acids. V lost 6 bases and J lost 2; bases outside the gene matches: 7. The DNA of the CDR3 is TGTGCCAGCAGAAAACCGGGACAGGGGACCTACGAGCAGTACTTC. This encodes CASRKPGQGTYEQYF.

This chain connects TRBV12-3 or TRBV12-4 to TRBJ1-2; the D is unclear. CDR3 size: 12 residues. Trimming removed 5 bases from V and 8 bases from J, with 12 bases in between. CDR3 nucleotides: TGTGCCAGCAGTGAGGGCCTCCTGGGCTACACCTTC. Its translation is CASSEGLLGYTF.

This clonotype was seen just once. The J gene is TRBJ2-7, the V gene TRBV6-1; 11 bases line up with TRBD2. The V gene's germline CDR1 is MNHNS and CDR2 SASEGT. Trimming cost V 5 bases and J 4 bases; bases outside gene matches: 7. This CDR3 has 15 amino acids. The CDR3 spells CASSPLAGDAYEQYF. The CDR3 DNA reads as TGTGCCAGCAGTCCACTAGCGGGAGATGCGTACGAGCAGTACTTC.